The 30 T cell receptor beta chains below come from one sample, sequenced in a study of tumor-infiltrating lymphocytes in primary liver carcinoma. Starting material of 450 to 550 ng total RNA yielded TCR beta cDNA via a constant-region primer. For TCR beta, libraries were produced by three nested multiplex PCR rounds using slightly modified ARM-PCR. TRBV1-TRBV30 forward primers paired with a C-beta reverse primer drove the first two PCR rounds, approximately 11 cycles each. MiXCR was run by TCRdb on the multiplex PCR reads, yielding one entry per CDR3 protein. The sample holds roughly 100,000 distinct CDR3 sequences; more than 65% are singletons and the top ten take 9.5% to 15%. Joint extraction of RNA and DNA used roughly 20-33 mg of bulk tissue that was unsorted. The source material was liver tumor tissue from sampling region 2. The subset was: tumor region T2, inferior pole. These receptor sequences come from a woman aged 60 to 75 with primary liver carcinoma and hepatitis B virus infection.

About this clonotype itself: It may be a read error: a sequence one base away is much more abundant. V and J are TRBV5-4 and TRBJ1-2; 10 nucleotides align to TRBD1. The CDR3 length is 14 residues. The germline V gene has CDR1 SGHNT and CDR2 YYREEE (reference sequence). With V trimmed by 6 bases and J by 7 bases, 9 bases remained unmatched. The CDR3 nucleotides read TGTGCCAGCAACCCAGTGGGGACAGGGGCTGGCTACACCTTC. Translating it yields CASNPVGTGAGYTF.

About this clonotype itself: The final CDR3 position lacks the conserved phenylalanine or tryptophan, pointing to a likely read error. Because the CDR3's place on the DNA is in doubt, the DNA is left out and the CDR3 is given as listed by TCRdb. The chain carries TRBV11-2 and TRBJ1-5; TRBD1, the table's D call, was not compared with the DNA. CDR1 and CDR2 (germline): SGHAT, FQNNGV. The CDR3 is 15 residues long, counting both termini. Here the CDR3 reads CASSLDPGRNQPRHL.

Details on this clonotype: Possible read error: a much larger clone is one base away. J is TRBJ2-1 and V is TRBV14; D remains unclear. V lost 3 bases and J lost 14, with 14 bases in between. Germline CDR1 and CDR2: SGHDN and FVKESK. The CDR3 sequence is 12 residues long. The CDR3 region is CASSHVGGAEFF. In DNA form, the CDR3 reads TGTGCCAGCAGCCATGTAGGCGGAGCCGAGTTCTTC.

Of note for this clonotype: Since no conserved phenylalanine or tryptophan closes the CDR3, a read error is the likely cause. V is TRBV5-4 and J is TRBJ2-1, with 8 bases fitting TRBD2. The CDR3 loop spans 15 amino acids. Germline values: CDR1 SGHNT, CDR2 YYREEE (reference sequence). This CDR3 is CDSSEAGGPYNEQFL. CDR3 nucleotides: TGTGACAGCAGCGAGGCGGGAGGCCCCTACAATGAGCAGTTCCTC.

To note about this clonotype: At one end the junction does not follow the germline gene, possibly because of a read error. The chain carries TRBV11-2 and TRBJ1-6; the D gene is possibly TRBD1 (6 bases). Germline V gives CDR1 SGHAT, CDR2 FQNNGV. The CDR3 loop spans 15 amino acids. As DNA, the CDR3 is TGTGCCAGCAGTTTAGACCCGGGGGCCAATCCACCGCTCCACTTT. Its protein is CASSLDPGANPPLHF.

With respect to this clonotype: The DNA is omitted, as the CDR3 cannot be located on it reliably, and the CDR3 follows TCRdb's listing. The J gene is TRBJ2-7, the V gene TRBV6-2 or TRBV6-3; no DNA check was done on the table's D call, TRBD1. The CDR3 is 15 amino acids in total, end residues counted. CDR1 is MNHEY, CDR2 SVGEGT, per germline. CDR3 amino acids: CASTFGQGRNYEQYF.

This rearrangement joins TRBV11-2 to TRBJ2-7; TRBD2 matches 7 bases. Germline V CDR1 and CDR2: SGHAT, FQNNGV. Germline trimming cut 7 bases from V and 6 bases from J; bases unmatched to any gene: 18. CDR3 size: 16 residues. The CDR3 sequence: CASNYDGRTSGGEQYF. As DNA, the CDR3 is TGTGCCAGCAACTACGACGGGAGGACCTCGGGAGGCGAGCAGTACTTC.

To note about this clonotype: A junction boundary mismatches the germline segment, possibly from a read error. The CDR3 here is CTSSSKEAEALF. DNA for the CDR3: TGTACCAGCAGCTCTAAAGAGGCTGAAGCTTTATTT. J is TRBJ1-1 and V is TRBV11-2; D gene ambiguous. This CDR3 comprises 12 residues. Germline V gene sequence: CDR1 SGHAT, CDR2 FQNNGV. Drawing the rest from reference TRBV11-2 and TRBJ1-1, the complete variable domain is EAGVAQSPRYKIIEKRQSVAFWCNPISGHATLYWYQQILGQGPKLLIQFQNNGVVDDSQLPKDRFSAERLKGVDSTLKIQPAKLEDSAVYLCTSSSKEAEALFGQGTRLTVV.

As to this clonotype: Here the CDR3 omits its conserved ending phenylalanine or tryptophan, so a read error is the likely source. The V call is TRBV14, the J call TRBJ2-7; maybe TRBD1 (5 bases). The CDR3 length is 12 residues. Germline loops: CDR1 SGHDN, CDR2 FVKESK. Trimming shortened V by 6 bases and J by 5 bases, and 11 bases separated the two germline ends. The CDR3 reads CASSPGRDEQYS. The DNA for the CDR3 is TGTGCCAGCAGTCCCGGCAGGGACGAGCAGTACTCC.

As for this clonotype: It may be a read error: a sequence one base away is much more abundant. The V gene is TRBV24-1, the J gene TRBJ2-5; D unclear. V lost 1 base and J 5 bases, leaving 16 bases between the germline ends. Germline CDR1 is KGHDR and CDR2 is SFDVKD. This CDR3 region has 16 residues. As DNA, the CDR3 is TGTGCCACCAGTGATTTCGGATTCTCAGGCTTCGAGACCCAGTACTTC. Residues: CATSDFGFSGFETQYF.

About this clonotype: This sequence may be a read error, since a much larger clone differs from it by one base. The chain recombines TRBV6-1 with TRBJ2-7; 7 bases line up with TRBD2. The length of the CDR3 is 16 residues. Trimming cost V 1 base and J 8 bases; bases outside gene matches: 14. The germline V gene has CDR1 MNHNS and CDR2 SASEGT. The CDR3 loop reads CASSEEAGDPLSKQYF. CDR3 in DNA: TGTGCCAGCAGTGAAGAGGCGGGAGACCCATTATCCAAGCAGTACTTC.

As concerns this clonotype: A junction boundary mismatches the germline segment, possibly from a read error. The chain uses TRBV11-2 and TRBJ2-7, with D possibly being TRBD2 (5 bases). Germline V gene sequence: CDR1 SGHAT, CDR2 FQNNGV. This CDR3 contains 13 residues. The CDR3 spells CGSGSTNTYEQYF. In nucleotides, the CDR3 is TGTGGCAGCGGCTCGACCAATACCTACGAGCAGTACTTC.

As regards this clonotype: At one end the junction does not follow the germline gene, possibly because of a read error. J is TRBJ2-7 and V is TRBV11-1; 12 nucleotides agree with TRBD1. The CDR3 covers 15 residues. Germline V gene sequence: CDR1 SGHAT, CDR2 FQDESV (reference sequence). CDR3 sequence: CTSSHGTGGNYKQYF. CDR3 DNA sequence: TGTACCAGCAGCCACGGGACAGGGGGCAACTACAAGCAGTACTTC.

Note on this clonotype: Mismatch with germline at one junction end may stem from a read error. This chain connects TRBV11-2 to TRBJ2-3, with TRBD1 matching over 7 bases. Germline V gene lookup returns CDR1 SGHAT and CDR2 FQNNGV. The CDR3 contains 16 residues. The CDR3 spells CASSLAGQAITYMQYF. CDR3 DNA sequence: TGTGCCAGTAGCTTAGCCGGACAGGCGATCACATATATGCAGTATTTT.

With regard to this clonotype: It is unclear where the CDR3 begins or ends on the DNA, so no DNA is shown, and the CDR3 is as TCRdb lists it. This chain connects TRBV29-1 to TRBJ2-7; TRBD1, the table's D call, lacks a check against the DNA. Germline V gene sequence: CDR1 SQVTM, CDR2 ANQGSEA. The CDR3 totals 12 residues, both ends included. The CDR3 here is CSVGGGSYDEYF.

This clonotype was recorded at least ten times. V is TRBV5-4 and J is TRBJ2-4; D could derive from TRBD1 or TRBD2 (5 bases each). CDR3 length equals 13 residues. Between the trimmed V and J ends, which lost 5 bases and 5 bases, there was a span of 11 bases. Germline CDR1 SGHNT, CDR2 YYREEE (reference sequence). The CDR3 bases are TGTGCCAGCAGTTTCGGGACGGAAAACATTCAGTACTTC. Amino acid sequence: CASSFGTENIQYF.

About this clonotype itself: A clone one base away is much larger, so this may be a read error. V and J are TRBV14 and TRBJ1-3; D is perhaps TRBD1 (5 bases). This CDR3 comprises 12 residues. Germline values: CDR1 SGHDN, CDR2 FVKESK. CDR3 region: CGSGGVANTIYF. The CDR3 nucleotides read TGTGGCAGCGGGGGTGTAGCGAACACCATATATTTT.

This clonotype appeared a few times. A much larger clone differs by one base, so this may be a read error. The V gene is TRBV6-6, the J gene TRBJ2-2, with D perhaps assigned TRBD1 or TRBD2 (5 bases each). CDR3 length equals 16 residues. CDR1 is MNHNY, CDR2 SVGAGI, per germline (reference sequence). CDR3 amino acids: CASSYIGGRNTGEPFF. DNA for the CDR3: TGTGCCAGCAGTTACATTGGGGGACGGAACACCGGGGAGCCGTTTTTT.

Only a few counts were recorded for this clonotype. The rearrangement joins TRBV6-4 to TRBJ2-1, with a weak D call TRBD1 (7 bases). With 3 bases removed from V and 3 bases from J, the gap between germline ends came to 12 bases. CDR1 is MRHNA, CDR2 SNTAGT, per germline. The CDR3 consists of 15 residues. This CDR3 reads CASSEGRGDYNEQFF. CDR3 in DNA: TGTGCCAGCAGTGAGGGCAGGGGGGACTACAATGAGCAGTTCTTC.

As regards this clonotype: Here the CDR3 omits its conserved ending phenylalanine or tryptophan, so a read error is the likely source. The DNA is omitted, as the CDR3 cannot be located on it reliably, and the CDR3 follows TCRdb's listing. V usage is TRBV5-1 and J usage is TRBJ2-2; no DNA check was done on the table's D call, TRBD2. The germline CDR1 and CDR2 sequences are SGHRS and YFSETQ. The CDR3 adds up to 15 amino acids, both ends counted. CDR3 sequence: CASSSQAGVAGELSS.

Points on this clonotype: An end of the junction does not agree with germline; a read error may underlie this. The rearrangement uses TRBV12-3 or TRBV12-4 and TRBJ1-1; 9 nucleotides agree with TRBD1. CDR3 size: 14 residues. DNA of the CDR3: TGTGCCAGCAGTGGACAGGGGACGGCCACTGAAGCCTTCTTT. This codes for CASSGQGTATEAFF.

Note on this clonotype: No conserved phenylalanine or tryptophan ends this CDR3, so it is likely a read error. J is TRBJ2-3 and V is TRBV6-1, with D perhaps being TRBD1 or TRBD2 (5 bases each). Germline lookup yields CDR1 MNHNS and CDR2 SASEGT. CDR3 length equals 14 residues. Trimming took off 9 bases at V and 1 base at J, with 14 bases between the two ends. CDR3 residues: CASSKQGGTDTQYL. CDR3 in DNA: TGTGCCAGTAGTAAGCAGGGAGGCACAGATACGCAGTATCTT.

In the case of this clonotype: One junction end does not reproduce the germline sequence, and a read error may be involved. The genes are TRBV4-2 and TRBJ2-2, with 9 bases that match TRBD2. Per germline, CDR1 LGHNA and CDR2 YNFKEQ. This CDR3 has 16 amino acids. CDR3 coding DNA: TGTGTCAGCTGCCAAGCGACTAGCGGTAACACCGGGGAGCTGTTTTTT. This translates into CVSCQATSGNTGELFF.

The chain employs TRBV20-1 and TRBJ1-5; perhaps TRBD1 as D (5 bases). The germline CDR1 and CDR2 sequences are DFQATT and SNEGSKA (reference sequence). The CDR3 contains 15 residues. V lost 3 bases to trimming and J lost 1 base, with 13 bases between them. CDR3 nucleotide sequence: TGCAGTGCTAGGGACCCCTGGGGGAGCAATCAGCCCCAGCATTTT. It codes for CSARDPWGSNQPQHF.

This chain links TRBV5-1 with TRBJ2-2; 7 bases are shared with TRBD2. The CDR3 spans 17 residues. J gave up 4 bases and V 3 bases, and 12 bases lay outside the gene matches. Germline V lookup: CDR1 SGHRS, CDR2 YFSETQ. CDR3 loop: CASSSSSSGRSTGELFF. In DNA form, the CDR3 reads TGCGCCAGCAGCTCCTCCTCTAGCGGCCGGAGCACCGGGGAGCTGTTTTTT. The entire variable domain, with the rest obtained from reference TRBV5-1 and TRBJ2-2, is as follows: KAGVTQTPRYLIKTRGQQVTLSCSPISGHRSVSWYQQTPGQGLQFLFEYFSETQRNKGNFPGRFSGRQFSNSRSEMNVSTLELGDSALYLCASSSSSSGRSTGELFFGEGSRLTVL.

Worth noting for this clonotype: A much larger clonotype is one base distant, so this may be a read error. The chain joins TRBV28 to TRBJ2-7; 8 bases align to TRBD2. This CDR3 comprises 13 residues. Germline CDR1 MDHEN, CDR2 SYDVKM. Trimming took 3 bases from V and 11 from J; bases not matched to a gene: 9. As DNA, the CDR3 is TGTGCCAGCAGTTTTTTGTCTGCGGGGGGTAAGTACTTC. Translated: CASSFLSAGGKYF.

Of note for this clonotype: One end of the junction fails to match germline, which may point to a read error. V and J are TRBV7-8 and TRBJ2-2; 10 positions agree with TRBD2. The length of the CDR3 is 14 residues. Germline V gene sequence: CDR1 SGHVS, CDR2 FQNEAQ. This CDR3 reads CASSWTSGTREQFF. The DNA for the CDR3 is TGTGCCAGCAGCTGGACTAGCGGCACCAGGGAGCAGTTTTTT.

The rearrangement links TRBV11-2 to TRBJ2-1, with D possibly matching TRBD2 (5 bases). V lost 8 bases and J lost 11, with 22 bases in between. Germline CDR1 and CDR2: SGHAT and FQNNGV. The CDR3 has 14 residues. DNA for the CDR3: TGTGCCAGCGTTCCGGACTCGAGGTATAGGAAGCAGTTCTTC. Encoded protein: CASVPDSRYRKQFF.

This clonotype is judged medium-sized. V usage is TRBV11-3 and J usage is TRBJ2-3; possibly TRBD2 for D (6 bases). The CDR3 length is 16 residues. Trimming removed 2 bases from V and 1 base from J, with 13 bases in between. Germline V lookup: CDR1 SGHNT, CDR2 YENEEA. As DNA, the CDR3 is TGTGCCAGCAGCTTAACTGCGGGAAGCCGCACAGATACGCAGTATTTT. Residues: CASSLTAGSRTDTQYF.

V usage is TRBV11-2 and J usage is TRBJ2-3; no clear D. Trimming left V 6 bases short and J 2 bases short, with 12 bases between. Germline CDR1 and CDR2: SGHAT and FQNNGV. CDR3 size: 14 residues. The CDR3 nucleotides read TGTGCCAGCAGACCCATCCTTGACACAGATACGCAGTATTTT. Translating gives CASRPILDTDTQYF.